A selection of T cell receptor beta chains follows, all from one sample in a study of post-analysis software for immune sequencing data. TCRdb passed the PCR reads through MiXCR, listing each CDR3 protein once. Among 740,000 or so distinct CDR3 sequences, roughly half were seen once, and the ten largest hold under 6%. The sequencing input was blood. These receptor sequences come from a girl aged 10 to 17 with multiple sclerosis. CDR3s include the opening cysteine and the closing phenylalanine or tryptophan. D genes are given only for firm matches. A clone size is listed for some rows: how often the clone was seen (once, few, many), or a class if it is expanded.

V: TRBV7-8
D: NA
size: NA
J: TRBJ1-4
DNA: TGTGCCAGCAGCACCAGGGAGGGGGAAAAACTGTTTTTT
CDR3: CASSTREGEKLFF

V: TRBV7-2
D: NA
size: few
J: TRBJ2-7
DNA: TGTGCCAGCAGCTTAAGCGTCTCGGACGAGCAGTACTTC
CDR3: CASSLSVSDEQYF

V: TRBV20-1
D: NA
size: NA
J: TRBJ2-3
DNA: TGCAGTGCTCCTGGAGGCGGGACCCTAGATACGCAGTATTTT
CDR3: CSAPGGGTLDTQYF

V: TRBV7-3
D: NA
size: NA
J: TRBJ1-5
DNA: TGTGCCAGCAGCACTAGCGGGAGGGGAGAGACCCAGCATTTT
CDR3: CASSTSGRGETQHF

V: TRBV10-3
D: NA
size: NA
J: TRBJ2-1
DNA: TGTGCCATCAGTGCGTCTTACGGTGGGTTGGAGCAGTTCTTC
CDR3: CAISASYGGLEQFF

V: TRBV29-1
D: NA
size: few
J: TRBJ1-1
DNA: TGCAGCGTTGGGGGGCGAAGTCAAACTGAAGCTTTCTTT
CDR3: CSVGGRSQTEAFF

V: TRBV12-3/TRBV12-4
D: NA
size: few
J: TRBJ2-7
DNA: TGTGCCAGCAGTTTTACCCTCTCCTACGAGCAGTACTTC
CDR3: CASSFTLSYEQYF

V: TRBV15
D: NA
size: few
J: TRBJ2-7
DNA: TGTGCCACCAGCAGAGACCCCCAGGGGTACTCCTACGAGCAGTACTTC
CDR3: CATSRDPQGYSYEQYF

V: TRBV5-1
D: TRBD1
size: few
J: TRBJ2-5
DNA: TGCGCCAGCAGCCCCGGGACAGGGGAAGTCGAGACCCAGTACTTC
CDR3: CASSPGTGEVETQYF

V: TRBV2
D: NA
size: NA
J: TRBJ1-4
DNA: TGTGCCAGCAATAAAAAAGGGGGTGGGGCAACTAATGAAAAACTGTTTTTT
CDR3: CASNKKGGGATNEKLFF

V: TRBV11-2
D: NA
size: few
J: TRBJ2-3
DNA: TGTGCCAGCAGCCCTCAACCGAGCACAGATACGCAGTATTTT
CDR3: CASSPQPSTDTQYF

V: TRBV5-1
D: NA
size: NA
J: TRBJ2-2
DNA: TGCGCCAGCAGCCTGGACGGCACCGGGGAGCTGTTTTTT
CDR3: CASSLDGTGELFF

V: TRBV10-3
D: NA
size: NA
J: TRBJ2-7
DNA: TGTGCCACCAAGGGGTCTGGAAGTATGAGCTACGAGCAGTACTTC
CDR3: CATKGSGSMSYEQYF

V: TRBV7-3
D: TRBD2
size: NA
J: TRBJ2-3
DNA: TGTGCCAGCAGCCCCGCTGGGGGAGCGGGAGGCACAGATACGCAGTATTTT
CDR3: CASSPAGGAGGTDTQYF

V: TRBV15
D: NA
size: once
J: TRBJ1-5
DNA: TGTGCCACCAGCAGAGCGGGGGCAGGCCAGCCCCAGCATTTT
CDR3: CATSRAGAGQPQHF

V: TRBV28
D: TRBD1
size: NA
J: TRBJ1-5
DNA: TGTGCCAGCACCCTGAGAAGGGGGACAGAAAATCAGCCCCAGCATTTT
CDR3: CASTLRRGTENQPQHF

V: TRBV20-1
D: TRBD1
size: NA
J: TRBJ1-4
DNA: TGCAGTGCTAGGACCACAGGGGATATTAACGAAAAACTGTTTTTT
CDR3: CSARTTGDINEKLFF

V: TRBV20-1
D: TRBD2
size: NA
J: TRBJ2-3
DNA: TGCAGTGCTAGCACTAGCGGCCCACGCACAGATACGCAGTATTTT
CDR3: CSASTSGPRTDTQYF

V: TRBV18
D: NA
size: NA
J: TRBJ1-1
DNA: TGTGCCAGCTCACCGGAATGGGGGAAACATGAAGCTTTCTTT
CDR3: CASSPEWGKHEAFF

V: TRBV29-1
D: NA
size: NA
J: TRBJ2-1
DNA: TGCAGCGTTGAAGCCCGGGGCAGGGGTCCCAATGAGCAGTTCTTC
CDR3: CSVEARGRGPNEQFF

V: TRBV7-3
D: NA
size: NA
J: TRBJ2-7
DNA: TGTGCCAGCAGCTTAGGACTACCCAACAATGAGCAGTACTTC
CDR3: CASSLGLPNNEQYF

V: TRBV5-1
D: TRBD2
size: NA
J: TRBJ2-1
DNA: TGCGCCAGCAGCGCCATGCTAGCGGGGTACAATGAGCAGTTCTTC
CDR3: CASSAMLAGYNEQFF

V: TRBV10-3
D: NA
size: few
J: TRBJ2-7
DNA: TGTGCCATCAAACCCGGGACGGAGCCCCCCTACGAGCAGTACTTC
CDR3: CAIKPGTEPPYEQYF

V: TRBV6-4
D: TRBD1
size: NA
J: TRBJ2-3
DNA: TGTGCCAGCAGTGACGAGTTTTGGACAGGGGACACAGATACGCAGTATTTT
CDR3: CASSDEFWTGDTDTQYF

V: TRBV28
D: TRBD2
size: NA
J: TRBJ2-5
DNA: TGTGCCAGCAGAGGTAGCGGGGAAGGGGAGACCCAGTACTTC
CDR3: CASRGSGEGETQYF

V: TRBV4-1
D: NA
size: NA
J: TRBJ2-2
DNA: TGCGCCAGCAGCCCCCCCTCAGGCAGGAGGAATCTATCTCGGGAGCTGTTTTTT
CDR3: CASSPPSGRRNLSRELFF

V: TRBV9
D: NA
size: NA
J: TRBJ1-2
DNA: TGTGCCAGCAGCGTAGGGTCCACCAGCAACTATGGCTACACCTTC
CDR3: CASSVGSTSNYGYTF

V: TRBV11-2
D: TRBD1
size: NA
J: TRBJ2-5
DNA: TGTGCCAGCAGCTTACAGGACAGGGGTTTGGAGACCCAGTACTTC
CDR3: CASSLQDRGLETQYF